A selection of T cell receptor beta chains follows, all from one sample in a study of blood T cell repertoires in COVID-19. Method: immunoSEQ multiplex PCR; TCRdb's copy keeps in-frame clones and lacks some. The sample contains nearly 40,000 clones, around four fifths of which appear only once. Source material: peripheral blood. The receptors were sampled from a man older than 75 with active or convalescent COVID-19. Each CDR3 is given with its conserved first and last residue. D genes are given only for firm matches. Clone size, where shown, is once, few, many, or a class for clones that have expanded.

d_call clone_size j_call v_call cdr3_nt cdr3_aa
TRBD1 NA TRBJ2-7 TRBV6-6 TGTGCCAGCAGTTATCCCGCGGGACAGGGAAACGAGCAGTACTTC CASSYPAGQGNEQYF
TRBD1 NA TRBJ2-1 TRBV28 TGTGCCAGCAGTTTATGGGGACAGGGGGTCGATGAGCAGTTCTTC CASSLWGQGVDEQFF
NA NA TRBJ2-7 TRBV19 TGTGCCAGTAGTATGACCAGGGTAACCGAGCAGTACTTC CASSMTRVTEQYF
NA NA TRBJ2-1 TRBV9 TGTGCCAGCAGCGGGGGTCGGGGAGAGCCGTTCTTC CASSGGRGEPFF
TRBD2 NA TRBJ2-1 TRBV29-1 TGCAGCGTTGAGCCAGCGGGGGCGAACCCCTACAATGAGCAGTTCTTC CSVEPAGANPYNEQFF
NA NA TRBJ2-3 TRBV7-2 TGTGCCAGCAGCTTAAGAGGAAGCGCAGATACGCAGTATTTT CASSLRGSADTQYF
TRBD1 NA TRBJ1-2 TRBV7-9 TGTGCCAGCAGCTTAGCCGGGACAGGGGGAGCTAACTATGGCTACACCTTC CASSLAGTGGANYGYTF
NA NA TRBJ2-3 TRBV2 TGTGCCAGCAGTGAAAGCTTAAGGGGAGATACGCAGTATTTT CASSESLRGDTQYF
TRBD1 NA TRBJ2-7 TRBV2 TGTGCCAGCAGTGAACCAACCGGGACAGGGGAGTTGGGGCAGTACTTC CASSEPTGTGELGQYF
NA NA TRBJ1-6 TRBV29-1 TGCAGCGTTGTCGAGGGCTCGGGATCACCCCTCCACTTT CSVVEGSGSPLHF
TRBD1 NA TRBJ2-7 TRBV11-2 TGTGCCAGCAGCTCGCAGGGGGCAAGGACCTACGAGCAGTACTTC CASSSQGARTYEQYF
TRBD1 NA TRBJ2-3 TRBV29-1 TGCAGCTTTAACACCGGGACAGGGGCCAGTACAGGCACAGATACGCAGTATTTT CSFNTGTGASTGTDTQYF
NA NA TRBJ2-4 TRBV6-5 TGTGCCAGCGGCGGGGACAGACTAAACATTCAGTACTTC CASGGDRLNIQYF
TRBD2 NA TRBJ2-7 TRBV2 TGTGCCAGCAGTAAAGGACTAGCCCCCGAGCAGTACTTC CASSKGLAPEQYF
TRBD1 NA TRBJ1-3 TRBV19 TGTGCCAGTAGTATCGACCCGACAGGGGGCTATGGAAACACCATATATTTT CASSIDPTGGYGNTIYF
TRBD2 NA TRBJ2-5 TRBV5-1 TGCGCCAGCAGCTCGGGACTAGCGGAGACCCAGTACTTC CASSSGLAETQYF
TRBD1 once TRBJ2-5 TRBV18 TGTGCCAGCTCACCGGGACAGGGGTACCAAGAGACCCAGTACTTC CASSPGQGYQETQYF
TRBD1 NA TRBJ1-5 TRBV23-1 TGCGCCAGCAGTCCGCGACAGGGTCGGATCTATAGCAATCAGCCCCAGCATTTT CASSPRQGRIYSNQPQHF
TRBD2 NA TRBJ2-2 TRBV4-1 TGCGCCAGCAGCCAGGGACTAGCGGGAGGCTCTGGGAACACCGGGGAGCTGTTTTTT CASSQGLAGGSGNTGELFF
TRBD2 NA TRBJ2-7 TRBV6-1 TGTGCCAGCAGTGGCCGGGGACTAGCGGGAAGGGGTAGATCCTACGAGCAGTACTTC CASSGRGLAGRGRSYEQYF
TRBD2 NA TRBJ2-1 TRBV6-5 TGTGCCAGCACTTCAGGGACTAGCGGGAGTAATGAGCAGTTCTTC CASTSGTSGSNEQFF
TRBD1 NA TRBJ1-5 TRBV27 TGTGCCAGCAGTCCCGACAGGGTTGAAAATCAGCCCCAGCATTTT CASSPDRVENQPQHF